A single T cell receptor (beta chain) is shown here with its context. Antigen unknown. These data originate in a study of beta chain features in type 1 diabetes. General observations from the study: Shortening that was moderate but significant affected the TCRB CDR3s of Type 1 diabetes patients in all four CD4+ subsets.

Germline assignment: CDR1 SGHRS and CDR2 YFSETQ. V lost 4 bases and J lost 3, with 10 bases in between. The CDR3 has 13 amino acids. Expressed TCRB transcripts were sequenced because the isolated RNA had all been reverse transcribed beforehand. Using immunoSEQ multiplex PCR, the repertoire was profiled, and TCRdb retains in-frame clones only, with some absent. The table has 300,000 to 350,000 clones, approximately 9.9% seen once. The sample taken for sequencing was central memory CD4+ T cells from blood. This sequence was found in a man aged 25 to 45 with type 1 diabetes. The chain employs TRBV5-1 and TRBJ1-2, with a weak D call TRBD1 (5 bases). Here the CDR3 DNA reads TGCGCCAGCAGCCAAGACAGCTACTATGGCTACACCTTC. This codes for CASSQDSYYGYTF.